A single sample is the source of the 2 T cell receptor beta chains below, sequenced in a study of blood T cell repertoires in COVID-19. The data were produced by immunoSEQ multiplex PCR, yet TCRdb's version contains in-frame clones alone and is incomplete. The sample lists about 220,000 clones; 80% to 90% were seen once. The specimen sequenced was PBMCs or T cells enriched from blood (not recorded which). The receptors were sampled from a woman in her 30s with acute COVID-19.

This clone has a handful of counts. The chain is built from TRBV5-8 and TRBJ1-5; D is undetermined. This CDR3 has 16 residues. The V gene's germline CDR1 is SGHTS and CDR2 YDEGEE. Trimming took 4 bases from V and 1 from J, leaving 15 bases between them. CDR3 amino acids: CASSAKPYSSNQPQHF. The CDR3 coding sequence is TGTGCCAGCAGCGCCAAACCTTACTCGAGCAATCAGCCCCAGCATTTT.

The chain joins TRBV7-9 to TRBJ1-1; 7 bases align to TRBD1. The CDR3 spans 14 residues. Germline lookup yields CDR1 SEHNR and CDR2 FQNEAQ (reference sequence). The junction had 6 bases not matched to a gene; V was cut back by 1 base and J by 7 bases. CDR3 in amino acids: CASSLVPGGFEAFF. CDR3 nucleotide sequence: TGTGCCAGCAGCTTAGTTCCAGGGGGGTTTGAAGCTTTCTTT.